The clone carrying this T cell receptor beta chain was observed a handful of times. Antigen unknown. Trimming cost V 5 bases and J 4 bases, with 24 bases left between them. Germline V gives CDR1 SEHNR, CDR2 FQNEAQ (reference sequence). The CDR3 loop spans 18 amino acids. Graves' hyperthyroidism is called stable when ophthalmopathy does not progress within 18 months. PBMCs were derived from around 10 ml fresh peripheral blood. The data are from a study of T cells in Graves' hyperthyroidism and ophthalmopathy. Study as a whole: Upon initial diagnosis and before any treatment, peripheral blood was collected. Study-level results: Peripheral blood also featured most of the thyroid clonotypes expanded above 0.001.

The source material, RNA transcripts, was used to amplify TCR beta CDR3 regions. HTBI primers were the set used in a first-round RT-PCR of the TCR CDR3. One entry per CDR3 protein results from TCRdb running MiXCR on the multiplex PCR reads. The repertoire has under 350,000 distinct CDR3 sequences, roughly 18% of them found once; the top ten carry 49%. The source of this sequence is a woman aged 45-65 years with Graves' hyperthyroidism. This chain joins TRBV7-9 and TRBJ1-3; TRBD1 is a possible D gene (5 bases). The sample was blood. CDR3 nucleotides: TGTGCCAGCAGCCGAAAACAGGTGCCTCGGTTTCTGGGAAACACCATATATTTT. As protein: CASSRKQVPRFLGNTIYF.